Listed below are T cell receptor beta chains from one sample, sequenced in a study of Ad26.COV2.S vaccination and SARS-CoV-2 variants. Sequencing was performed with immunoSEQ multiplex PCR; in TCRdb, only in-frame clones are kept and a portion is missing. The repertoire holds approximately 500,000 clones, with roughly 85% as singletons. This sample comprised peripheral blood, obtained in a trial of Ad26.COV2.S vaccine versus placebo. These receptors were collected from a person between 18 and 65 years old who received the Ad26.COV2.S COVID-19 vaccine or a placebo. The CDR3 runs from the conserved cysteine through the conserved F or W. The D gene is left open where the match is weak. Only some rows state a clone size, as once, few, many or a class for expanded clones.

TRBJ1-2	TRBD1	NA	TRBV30	TGTGCCAGTAAGACAGGGAGGGGTGGCTACACCTTC	CASKTGRGGYTF
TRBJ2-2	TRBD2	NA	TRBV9	TGTGCCAGCAGCGTAGGGGCTAGCGGGGGGACCGGGGAGCTGTTTTTT	CASSVGASGGTGELFF
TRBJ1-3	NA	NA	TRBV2	TGTGCCAGCACAGCTTTTTTCGGAAACACCATATATTTT	CASTAFFGNTIYF
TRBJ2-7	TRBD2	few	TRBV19	TGTGCCAGTAGTATCCTAGCGGGGAGCAGCGGCGAGCAGTACTTC	CASSILAGSSGEQYF
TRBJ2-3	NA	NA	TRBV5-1	TGCGCCAGCAGCTTTGGGGGGCGCACAGATACGCAGTATTTT	CASSFGGRTDTQYF
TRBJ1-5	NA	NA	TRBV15	TGTGCCACCAGCGTCTATGGGGACGGACAGCCCCAGCATTTT	CATSVYGDGQPQHF
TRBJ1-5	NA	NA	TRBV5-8	TGTGCCAGCAGCCTCCCTTTAGACAGATACAATCAGCCCCAGCATTTT	CASSLPLDRYNQPQHF
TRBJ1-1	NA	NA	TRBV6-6	TGTGCCAGCAGTTCCCTGGGGGGGAACACTGAAGCTTTCTTT	CASSSLGGNTEAFF
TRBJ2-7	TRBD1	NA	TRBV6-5	TGTGCCAGCAGTTCCAGACAGGGGCAGTACTTC	CASSSRQGQYF
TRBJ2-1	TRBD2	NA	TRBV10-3	TGTGCCATCAGCGCCGCCGGGACTAGGGATTACAATGAGCAGTTCTTC	CAISAAGTRDYNEQFF
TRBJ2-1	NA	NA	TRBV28	TGTGCCAGCAGTCCCCCCCCGGGAGTTGAGCAGTTCTTC	CASSPPPGVEQFF
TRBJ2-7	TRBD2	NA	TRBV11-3	TGTGCCAGCAGCTCCTCGGGGACTAGCTTGGGGGAGCAGTACTTC	CASSSSGTSLGEQYF
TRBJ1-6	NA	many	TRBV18	TGTGCCAGCTCACCCGAGAATTCACCCCTCCACTTT	CASSPENSPLHF
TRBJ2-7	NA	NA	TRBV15	TGTGCCACCAGCAGAACGCTAGACGGGCGAGCCTCCTACGAGCAGTACTTC	CATSRTLDGRASYEQYF
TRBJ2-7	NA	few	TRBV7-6	TGTGCCAGCAGCCCCACAGAGACACCGGGGTACGAGCAGTACTTC	CASSPTETPGYEQYF
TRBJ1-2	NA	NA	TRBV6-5	TGTGCCAGCAGCCAGAGTAGCTATGGCTACACCTTC	CASSQSSYGYTF
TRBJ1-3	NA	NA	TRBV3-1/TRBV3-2	TGTGCCAGCGTACCGAGTACTGGAAACACCATATATTTT	CASVPSTGNTIYF
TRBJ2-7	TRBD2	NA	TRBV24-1	TGTGCCACAGAATTTAGCGGGAGACACGAGCAGTACTTC	CATEFSGRHEQYF
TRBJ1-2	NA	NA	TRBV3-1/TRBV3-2	TGTGCCAGCAGCCAAGTGGGTTCCTATGGCTACACCTTC	CASSQVGSYGYTF
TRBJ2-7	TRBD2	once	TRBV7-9	TGTGCCAGCAGCTTAAAGAGCGGGGGGGCTTACGAGCAGTACTTC	CASSLKSGGAYEQYF
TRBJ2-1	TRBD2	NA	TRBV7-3	TGTGCCAGCAGCCTAGCGGGAGGGCCGATGGGTGAGCAGTTCTTC	CASSLAGGPMGEQFF
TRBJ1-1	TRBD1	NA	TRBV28	TGTGCCGCGACAACCCAGGGGGACACCTCTGAAGCTTTCTTT	CAATTQGDTSEAFF
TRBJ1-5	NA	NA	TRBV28	TGTGCCAGCAGTTTCGGCTTCAATCAGCCCCAGCATTTT	CASSFGFNQPQHF
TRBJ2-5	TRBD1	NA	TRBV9	TGTGCCAGCAGCGTCCAAATCGACAGGGGGCAGGAGACCCAGTACTTC	CASSVQIDRGQETQYF
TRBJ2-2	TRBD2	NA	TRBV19	TGTGCCAGTACCGCACCCCGTACTAGCGGGAGGCACACCGGGGAGCTGTTTTTT	CASTAPRTSGRHTGELFF
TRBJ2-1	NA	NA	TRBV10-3	TGTGCCATCAGTGCGCTTTTGAGTACATCGGAGCAGTTCTTC	CAISALLSTSEQFF
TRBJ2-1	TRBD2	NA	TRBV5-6	TGTGCCAGCAGCTCCGTCGGTAGCGGGAGGGCAAGTGAGCAGTTCTTC	CASSSVGSGRASEQFF
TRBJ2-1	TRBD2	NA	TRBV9	TGTGCCAGCAGCGTAGCCTCGGGAGGGCCCTACAATGAGCAGTTCTTC	CASSVASGGPYNEQFF
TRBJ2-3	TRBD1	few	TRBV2	TGTGCCAGCAGTGACCCCGGGACAGGGGTAGATACGCAGTATTTT	CASSDPGTGVDTQYF
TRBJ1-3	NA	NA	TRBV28	TGTGCCAGCAGTACAGTTGGAAACACCATATATTTT	CASSTVGNTIYF
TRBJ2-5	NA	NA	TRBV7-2	TGTGCCAGCAGTCGCGGGACTCTAGAGACCCAGTACTTC	CASSRGTLETQYF
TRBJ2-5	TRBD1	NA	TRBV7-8	TGTGCCAGCAGCTTATCAGGGGGCTTTGGAGAGACCCAGTACTTC	CASSLSGGFGETQYF
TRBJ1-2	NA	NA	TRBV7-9	TGTGCCGGGTGGACACAGGGAGTTTCCTATGGCTACACCTTC	CAGWTQGVSYGYTF
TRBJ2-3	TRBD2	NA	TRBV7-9	TGTGCCAGCAGCTTAGGCCGGGGACTAGTCTCTTCCACAGATACGCAGTATTTT	CASSLGRGLVSSTDTQYF
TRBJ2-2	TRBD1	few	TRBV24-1	TGTGCCACCAGCAGGGACAGGCTCACCGGGGAGCTGTTTTTT	CATSRDRLTGELFF
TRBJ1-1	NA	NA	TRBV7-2	TGTGCCAGCAGCTTTGGGGCTAACACTGAAGCTTTCTTT	CASSFGANTEAFF
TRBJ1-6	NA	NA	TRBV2	TGTGCCAGCAGTGTGGGCAAGGTGAACTATAATTCACCCCTCCACTTT	CASSVGKVNYNSPLHF
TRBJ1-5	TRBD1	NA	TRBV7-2	TGTGCCAGCAGCCCTGGACAGGGAAGGCATCAGCCCCAGCATTTT	CASSPGQGRHQPQHF
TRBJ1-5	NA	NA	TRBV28	TGTGCCAGCAGTACCTACAGGGATGGCAATCAGCCCCAGCATTTT	CASSTYRDGNQPQHF
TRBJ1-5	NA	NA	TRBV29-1	TGCAGCGTTCGGACGGGTAGCAATCAGCCCCAGCATTTT	CSVRTGSNQPQHF
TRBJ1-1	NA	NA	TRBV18	TGTGCCAGCTCACGCTACTTTAGCACTGAAGCTTTCTTT	CASSRYFSTEAFF
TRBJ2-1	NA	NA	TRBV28	TGTGCCAGCAAGGGGGGTGGTCCCTCATTTGAGCAGTTCTTC	CASKGGGPSFEQFF
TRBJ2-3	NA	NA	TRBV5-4	TGTGCCAGCAGCTTGGCTACAAAGGGGGCAGATACGCAGTATTTT	CASSLATKGADTQYF
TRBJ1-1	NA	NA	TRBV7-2	TGTGCCAGCAGCTTAGGTCGGGTCTTGAACACTGAAGCTTTCTTT	CASSLGRVLNTEAFF
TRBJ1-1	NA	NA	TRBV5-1	TGCGCCAGCAGCTTGGATCCGGGCAGGCCTGAAGCTTTCTTT	CASSLDPGRPEAFF
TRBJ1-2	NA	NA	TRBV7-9	TGTGCCAGCAGCTTAGCCAGGGGAGGTGGCTACACCTTC	CASSLARGGGYTF
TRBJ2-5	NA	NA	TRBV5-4	TGTGCCAGCAGCCTGGGCCTCCAAGAGACCCAGTACTTC	CASSLGLQETQYF
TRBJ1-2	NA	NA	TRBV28	TGTGCCAGCAGTCCTGACCGGGGCCGGGCGGGCTATGGCTACACCTTC	CASSPDRGRAGYGYTF
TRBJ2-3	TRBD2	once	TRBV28	TGTGCCAGCAGTGCCTCCGGGACTAGCGGCACAGATACGCAGTATTTT	CASSASGTSGTDTQYF
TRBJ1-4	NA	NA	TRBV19	TGTGCCAGTAGTCCTCGGGACCCCCTCCGGGAAAAACTGTTTTTT	CASSPRDPLREKLFF